What follows describes a single T cell receptor (beta chain). The data stem from a study of T-cell memory formation after mild COVID-19. Study details: Clusters were largely donor specific.

TCRdb used MiXCR to reprocess the 5' RACE reads, holding one entry per CDR3 protein. The table includes roughly 240,000 distinct CDR3 sequences, over 15% detected once. Trimming cost V 1 base and J 5 bases, with 7 bases left between them. The CDR3 length is 13 residues. This chain connects TRBV12-3 or TRBV12-4 to TRBJ2-3; possibly TRBD1 or TRBD2 for D (5 bases each). The clonotype comes from an adult woman who had mild COVID-19 (a few samples of this study predate the infection). Cell type and time point are not known. The material sequenced was PBMCs or a T cell subset sorted from them (not recorded which). The CDR3 region is CASSLGGKDTQYF. The CDR3 DNA follows: TGTGCCAGCAGTTTAGGGGGGAAAGATACGCAGTATTTT.